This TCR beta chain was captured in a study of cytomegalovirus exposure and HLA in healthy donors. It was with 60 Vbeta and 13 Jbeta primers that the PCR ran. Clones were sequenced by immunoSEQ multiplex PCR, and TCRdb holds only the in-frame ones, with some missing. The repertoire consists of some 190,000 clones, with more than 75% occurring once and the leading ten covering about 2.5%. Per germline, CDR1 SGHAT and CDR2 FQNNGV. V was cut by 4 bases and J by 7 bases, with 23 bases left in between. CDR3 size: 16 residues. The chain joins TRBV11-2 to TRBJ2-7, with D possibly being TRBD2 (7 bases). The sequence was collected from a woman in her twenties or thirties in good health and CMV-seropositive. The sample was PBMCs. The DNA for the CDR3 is TGTGCCAGCAGCTCCTTCCTCCGACGGGGGGCCTGGGAGCAGTACTTC. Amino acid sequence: CASSSFLRRGAWEQYF.